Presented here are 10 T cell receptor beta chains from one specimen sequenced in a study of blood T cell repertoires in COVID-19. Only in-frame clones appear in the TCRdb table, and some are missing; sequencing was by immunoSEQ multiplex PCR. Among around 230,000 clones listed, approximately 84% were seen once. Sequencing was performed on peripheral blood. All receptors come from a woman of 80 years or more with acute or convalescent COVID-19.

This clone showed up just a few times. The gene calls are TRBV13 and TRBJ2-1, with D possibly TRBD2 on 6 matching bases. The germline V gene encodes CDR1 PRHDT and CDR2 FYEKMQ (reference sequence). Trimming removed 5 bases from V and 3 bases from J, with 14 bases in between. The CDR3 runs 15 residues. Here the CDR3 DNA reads TGTGCCAGCAGCCCTCGCTTGGGGGGCTACAATGAGCAGTTCTTC. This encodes CASSPRLGGYNEQFF.

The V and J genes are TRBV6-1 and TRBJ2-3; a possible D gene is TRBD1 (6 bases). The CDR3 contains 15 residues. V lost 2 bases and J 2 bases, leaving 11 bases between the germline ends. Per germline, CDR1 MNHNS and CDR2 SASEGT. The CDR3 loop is CASSERTGFTDTQYF. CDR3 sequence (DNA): TGTGCCAGCAGTGAACGAACAGGGTTCACAGATACGCAGTATTTT.

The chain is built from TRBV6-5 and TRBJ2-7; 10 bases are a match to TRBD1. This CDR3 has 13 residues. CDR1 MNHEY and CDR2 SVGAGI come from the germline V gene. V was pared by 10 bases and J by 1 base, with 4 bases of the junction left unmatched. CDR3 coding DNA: TGTGCCACGCCGGGACAGGGGTCCTACGAGCAGTACTTC. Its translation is CATPGQGSYEQYF.

CDR3 region: CASSVGDRGYNEQFF. Written as DNA, the CDR3 is TGTGCCAGCAGTGTAGGGGACAGGGGATACAATGAGCAGTTCTTC. The J gene is TRBJ2-1, the V gene TRBV28, with 10 positions matching TRBD1. V was clipped by 5 bases and J by 4 bases; unmatched bases: 5. This CDR3 region has 15 residues. The germline V gene has CDR1 MDHEN and CDR2 SYDVKM.

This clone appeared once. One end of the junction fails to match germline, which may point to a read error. DNA for the CDR3: TGTGCCAGCAGCCAAGATTACTCCACAGGTACGCAGTATTTT. It is translated as CASSQDYSTGTQYF. The chain employs TRBV4-2 and TRBJ2-3; the D gene is possibly TRBD1 (5 bases). Germline lookup yields CDR1 LGHNA and CDR2 YNFKEQ. The CDR3 totals 14 residues.

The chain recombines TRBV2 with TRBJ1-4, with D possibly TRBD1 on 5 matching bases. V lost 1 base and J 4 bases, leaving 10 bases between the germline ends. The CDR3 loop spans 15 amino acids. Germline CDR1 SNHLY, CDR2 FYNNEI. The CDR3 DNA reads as TGTGCCAGCAGTGAAGGAGGGACTGGTAATGAAAAACTGTTTTTT. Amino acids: CASSEGGTGNEKLFF.

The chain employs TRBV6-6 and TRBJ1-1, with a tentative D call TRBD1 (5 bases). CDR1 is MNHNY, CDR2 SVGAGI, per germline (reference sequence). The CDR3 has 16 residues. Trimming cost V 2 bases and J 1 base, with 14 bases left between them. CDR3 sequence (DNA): TGTGCCAGCAGTTACCCCCCGGGGGGAGCGAACACTGAAGCTTTCTTT. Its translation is CASSYPPGGANTEAFF.

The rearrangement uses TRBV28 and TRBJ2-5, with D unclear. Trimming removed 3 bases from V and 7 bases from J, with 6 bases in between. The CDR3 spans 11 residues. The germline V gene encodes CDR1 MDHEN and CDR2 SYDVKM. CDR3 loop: CASSFHGTQYF. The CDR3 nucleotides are TGTGCCAGCAGTTTTCACGGGACCCAGTACTTC.

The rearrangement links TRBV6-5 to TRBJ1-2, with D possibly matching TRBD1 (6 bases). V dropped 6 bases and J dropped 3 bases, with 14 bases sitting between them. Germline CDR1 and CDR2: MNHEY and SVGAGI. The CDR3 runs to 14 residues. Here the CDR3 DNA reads TGTGCCAGCAGCCCCACAGGGTCCCACTATGGCTACACCTTC. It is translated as CASSPTGSHYGYTF.

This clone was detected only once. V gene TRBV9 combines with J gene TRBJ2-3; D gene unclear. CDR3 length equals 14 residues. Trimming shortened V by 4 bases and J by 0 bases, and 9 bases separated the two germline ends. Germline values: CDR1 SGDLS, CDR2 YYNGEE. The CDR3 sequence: CASSLLISTDTQYF. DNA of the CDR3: TGTGCCAGCAGCCTACTTATAAGCACAGATACGCAGTATTTT.